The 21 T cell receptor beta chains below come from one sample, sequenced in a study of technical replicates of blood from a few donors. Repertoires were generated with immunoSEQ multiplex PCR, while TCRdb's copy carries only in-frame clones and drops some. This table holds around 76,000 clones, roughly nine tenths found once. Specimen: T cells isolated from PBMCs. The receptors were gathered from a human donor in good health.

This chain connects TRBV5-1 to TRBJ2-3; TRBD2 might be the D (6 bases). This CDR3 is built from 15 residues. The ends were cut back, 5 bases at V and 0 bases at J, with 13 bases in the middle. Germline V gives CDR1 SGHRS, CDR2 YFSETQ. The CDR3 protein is CASRSLATSTDTQYF. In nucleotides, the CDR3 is TGCGCCAGCAGGTCGCTAGCGACTAGCACAGATACGCAGTATTTT.

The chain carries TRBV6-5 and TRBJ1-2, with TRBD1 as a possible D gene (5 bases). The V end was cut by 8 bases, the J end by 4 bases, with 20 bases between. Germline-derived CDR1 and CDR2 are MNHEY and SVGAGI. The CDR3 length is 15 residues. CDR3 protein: CASSGGFVGPYGYTF. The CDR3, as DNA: TGTGCCAGCTCTGGGGGGTTTGTGGGGCCCTATGGCTACACCTTC.

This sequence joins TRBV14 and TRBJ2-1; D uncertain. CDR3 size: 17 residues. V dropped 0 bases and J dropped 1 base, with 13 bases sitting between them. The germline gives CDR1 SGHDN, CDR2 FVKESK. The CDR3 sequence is CASSQDPLGRSYNEQFF. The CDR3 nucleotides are TGTGCCAGCAGCCAAGATCCCCTAGGTCGATCCTACAATGAGCAGTTCTTC.

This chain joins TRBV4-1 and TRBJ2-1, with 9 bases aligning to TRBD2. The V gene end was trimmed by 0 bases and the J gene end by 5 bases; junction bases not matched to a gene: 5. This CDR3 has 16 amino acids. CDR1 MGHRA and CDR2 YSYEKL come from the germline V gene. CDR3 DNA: TGCGCCAGCAGCCAAGATCGGCTAGCGGGGAACAATGAGCAGTTCTTC. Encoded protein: CASSQDRLAGNNEQFF.

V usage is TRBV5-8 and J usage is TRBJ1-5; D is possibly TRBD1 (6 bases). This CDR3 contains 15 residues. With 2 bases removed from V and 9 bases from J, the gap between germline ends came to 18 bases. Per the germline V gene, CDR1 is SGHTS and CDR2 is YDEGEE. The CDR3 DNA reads TGTGCCAGCAGCTTTACAGGGTCGGTTTTAGGGCCCCAGCATTTT. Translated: CASSFTGSVLGPQHF.

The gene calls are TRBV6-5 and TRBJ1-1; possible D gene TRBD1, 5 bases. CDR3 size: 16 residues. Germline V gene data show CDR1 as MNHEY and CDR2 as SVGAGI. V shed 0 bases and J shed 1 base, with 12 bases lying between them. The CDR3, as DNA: TGTGCCAGCAGTTACTCGCACCAGGGTGGGAACACTGAAGCTTTCTTT. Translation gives CASSYSHQGGNTEAFF.

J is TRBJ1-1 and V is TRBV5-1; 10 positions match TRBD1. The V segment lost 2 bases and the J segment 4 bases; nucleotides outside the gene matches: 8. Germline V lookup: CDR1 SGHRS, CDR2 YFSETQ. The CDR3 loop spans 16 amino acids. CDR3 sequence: CASSLRTGGPGTEAFF. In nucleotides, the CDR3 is TGCGCCAGCAGCTTAAGGACAGGGGGTCCGGGCACTGAAGCTTTCTTT.

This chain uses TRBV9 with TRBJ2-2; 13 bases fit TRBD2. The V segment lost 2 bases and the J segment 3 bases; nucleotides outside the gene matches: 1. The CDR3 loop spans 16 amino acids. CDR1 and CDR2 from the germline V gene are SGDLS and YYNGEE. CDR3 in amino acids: CASSVGLAGDTGELFF. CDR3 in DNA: TGTGCCAGCAGCGTCGGACTAGCGGGGGACACCGGGGAGCTGTTTTTT.

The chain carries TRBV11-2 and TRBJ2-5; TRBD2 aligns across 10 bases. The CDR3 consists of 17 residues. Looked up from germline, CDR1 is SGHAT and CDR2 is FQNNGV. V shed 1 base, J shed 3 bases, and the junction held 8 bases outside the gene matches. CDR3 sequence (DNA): TGTGCCAGCAGCTTAGTACCTAGCGGGGGAGTAAAAGAGACCCAGTACTTC. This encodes CASSLVPSGGVKETQYF. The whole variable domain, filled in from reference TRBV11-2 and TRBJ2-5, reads EAGVAQSPRYKIIEKRQSVAFWCNPISGHATLYWYQQILGQGPKLLIQFQNNGVVDDSQLPKDRFSAERLKGVDSTLKIQPAKLEDSAVYLCASSLVPSGGVKETQYFGPGTRLLVL.

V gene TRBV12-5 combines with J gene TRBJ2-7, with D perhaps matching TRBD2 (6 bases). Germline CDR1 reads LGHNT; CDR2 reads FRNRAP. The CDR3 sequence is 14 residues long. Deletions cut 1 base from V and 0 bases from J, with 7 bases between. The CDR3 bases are TGTGCTAGTGGTTTGGGGCGGGGCTCCTACGAGCAGTACTTC. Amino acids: CASGLGRGSYEQYF.

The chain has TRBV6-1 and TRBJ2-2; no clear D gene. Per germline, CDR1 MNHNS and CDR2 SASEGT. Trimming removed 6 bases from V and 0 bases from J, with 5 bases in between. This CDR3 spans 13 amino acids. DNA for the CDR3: TGTGCCAGCAGCCTCGCGAACACCGGGGAGCTGTTTTTT. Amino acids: CASSLANTGELFF.

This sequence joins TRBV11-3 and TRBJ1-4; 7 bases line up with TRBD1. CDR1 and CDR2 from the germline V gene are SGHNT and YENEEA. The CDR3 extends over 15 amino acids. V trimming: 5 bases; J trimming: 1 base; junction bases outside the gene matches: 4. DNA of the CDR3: TGTGCCAGCAGCCCGGGACAGCAAACTAATGAAAAACTGTTTTTT. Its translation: CASSPGQQTNEKLFF.

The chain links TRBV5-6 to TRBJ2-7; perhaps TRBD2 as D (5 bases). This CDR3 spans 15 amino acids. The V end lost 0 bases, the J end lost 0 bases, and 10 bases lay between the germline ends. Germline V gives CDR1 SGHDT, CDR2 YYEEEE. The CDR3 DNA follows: TGTGCCAGCAGCTTGGCCTGGGAGAGCTCCTACGAGCAGTACTTC. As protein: CASSLAWESSYEQYF. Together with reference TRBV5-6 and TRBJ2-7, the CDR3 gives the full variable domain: DAGVTQSPTHLIKTRGQQVTLRCSPKSGHDTVSWYQQALGQGPQFIFQYYEEEERQRGNFPDRFSGHQFPNYSSELNVNALLLGDSALYLCASSLAWESSYEQYFGPGTRLTVT.

The CDR3 spells CASSFGPGQGSGTEAFF. CDR3 sequence (DNA): TGCGCCAGCAGTTTTGGCCCGGGACAGGGTTCGGGTACTGAAGCTTTCTTT. The chain recombines TRBV5-1 with TRBJ1-1, with 9 bases identical to TRBD1. The CDR3 contains 17 residues. Trimming removed 5 bases from V and 5 bases from J; junction bases left unmatched: 16. Looked up from germline, CDR1 is SGHRS and CDR2 is YFSETQ.

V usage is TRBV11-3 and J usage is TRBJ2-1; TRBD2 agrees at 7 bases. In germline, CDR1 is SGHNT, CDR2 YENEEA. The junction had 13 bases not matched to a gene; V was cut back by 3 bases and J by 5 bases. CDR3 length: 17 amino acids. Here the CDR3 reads CASSFLAGARGHNEQFF. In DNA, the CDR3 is TGTGCCAGCAGCTTTCTGGCGGGAGCGCGGGGCCACAATGAGCAGTTCTTC.

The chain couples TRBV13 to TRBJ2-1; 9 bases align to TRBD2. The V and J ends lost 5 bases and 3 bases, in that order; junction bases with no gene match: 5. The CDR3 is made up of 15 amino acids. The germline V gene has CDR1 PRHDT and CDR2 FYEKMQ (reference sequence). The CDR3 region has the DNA TGTGCCAGCAGCCCTGTAGCGGGAGTCTACAATGAGCAGTTCTTC. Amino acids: CASSPVAGVYNEQFF.

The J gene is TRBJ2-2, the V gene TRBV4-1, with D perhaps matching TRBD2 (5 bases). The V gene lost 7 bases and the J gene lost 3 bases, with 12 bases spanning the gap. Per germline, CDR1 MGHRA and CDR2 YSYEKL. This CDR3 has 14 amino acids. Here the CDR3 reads CASTTGSHTGELFF. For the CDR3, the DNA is TGCGCCAGCACCACGGGGTCTCACACCGGGGAGCTGTTTTTT.

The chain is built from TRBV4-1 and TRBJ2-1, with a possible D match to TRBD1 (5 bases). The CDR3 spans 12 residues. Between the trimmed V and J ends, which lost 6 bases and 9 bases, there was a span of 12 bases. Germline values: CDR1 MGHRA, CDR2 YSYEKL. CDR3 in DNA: TGCGCCAGCAGTCCCCCTAGGGGTGAGCAGTTCTTC. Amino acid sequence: CASSPPRGEQFF.

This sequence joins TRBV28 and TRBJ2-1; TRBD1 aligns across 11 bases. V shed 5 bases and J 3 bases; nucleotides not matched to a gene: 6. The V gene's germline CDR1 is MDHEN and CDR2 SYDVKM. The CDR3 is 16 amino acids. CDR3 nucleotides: TGTGCCAGCAGTGTTCGGACAGGGGGCAACTACAATGAGCAGTTCTTC. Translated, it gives CASSVRTGGNYNEQFF.

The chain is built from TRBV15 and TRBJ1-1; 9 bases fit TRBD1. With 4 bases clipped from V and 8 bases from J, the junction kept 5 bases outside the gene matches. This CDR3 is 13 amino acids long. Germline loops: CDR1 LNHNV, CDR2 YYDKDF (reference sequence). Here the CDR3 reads CATSISTGGEAFF. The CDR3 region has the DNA TGTGCCACCAGCATTTCCACAGGGGGCGAAGCTTTCTTT.

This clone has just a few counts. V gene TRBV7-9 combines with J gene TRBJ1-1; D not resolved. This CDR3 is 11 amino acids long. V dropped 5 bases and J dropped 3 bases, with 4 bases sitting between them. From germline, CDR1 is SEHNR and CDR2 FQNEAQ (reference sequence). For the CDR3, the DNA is TGTGCCAGCAGCCCATACACTGAAGCTTTCTTT. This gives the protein CASSPYTEAFF.